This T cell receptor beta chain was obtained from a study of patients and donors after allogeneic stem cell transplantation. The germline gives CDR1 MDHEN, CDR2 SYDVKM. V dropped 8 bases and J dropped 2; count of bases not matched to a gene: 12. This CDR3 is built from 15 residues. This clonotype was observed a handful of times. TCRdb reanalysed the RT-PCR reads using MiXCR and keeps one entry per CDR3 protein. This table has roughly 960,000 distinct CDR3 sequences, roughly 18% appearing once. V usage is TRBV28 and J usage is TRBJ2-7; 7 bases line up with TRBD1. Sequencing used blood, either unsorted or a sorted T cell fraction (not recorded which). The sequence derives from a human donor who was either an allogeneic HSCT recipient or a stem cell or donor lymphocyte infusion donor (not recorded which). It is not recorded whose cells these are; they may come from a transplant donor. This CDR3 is CASGSHGQATYEQYF. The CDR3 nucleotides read TGTGCCAGCGGCTCCCACGGACAGGCCACCTACGAGCAGTACTTC.